This T cell receptor (beta chain) was documented in a study of T-cell reconstitution after alpha-beta-depleted transplantation in children (dated by TCRdb to about 2016). Turning to the overall study: Using TCR repertoire profiling, the study quantitatively followed how T-cell immune reconstitution unfolded in children after TCRalphabeta/CD19-depleted allogeneic hematopoietic cell transplantation.

Trimming removed 8 bases from V and 4 bases from J, leaving 9 bases between the germline ends. According to the germline V gene, CDR1 reads SQVTM and CDR2 reads ANQGSEA. Counted from cysteine to phenylalanine, this CDR3 has 11 amino acids. The retained sequence is limited to the CDR3, 33 bases, with the frame set at the first base. The paper's findings and limits, for the study overall: Over the following months the frequencies of hyperexpanded clones went down, and after one year T-cell counts and TCRbeta diversity were mostly credited to newly produced T cells. The apparently early recovery of alphabetaT-cell counts about two months after transplant reportedly depended on only several hundred rapidly expanded clones that came from non-depleted graft cells. In some patients, the high TCRbeta diversity seen at day 60 was put down to recipient T cells and intrathymic progenitors that had survived conditioning.

The sample's treatment or condition, from its label and the paper: allogeneic hematopoietic cell transplantation with graft depleted of TCRalphabeta T cells and CD19 B cells. TCRalphabeta/CD19-depleted allogeneic hematopoietic cell grafts were given to the transplant recipients, all of whom were children. This clonotype was seen ten or more times. This clone's antigen is unknown. No much larger clonotype is one base removed from it; base qualities were not supplied. The method was PCR. The listed sequencing device is Illumina HiSeq 2500. Molecular barcoding was employed in the preparation of TCR libraries, with unique molecular identifiers being used to normalize TCRbeta repertoire quantification. The public reads were run again by TCRdb, first through fastp at Q25 and then through MiXCR, and only productive beta chains were kept. Each record represents a unique CDR3 protein, reported with the most common genes and DNA among its rows. The sample has fewer than 150,000 distinct CDR3 sequences on record, around 9.8% of them singletons. Together, the top ten hold 24% of the sample.

Sequences were derived from PBMCs, mostly from graft donor cells, sampled 180 days after TCRalphabeta/CD19-depleted stem cell transplant. The origin of this receptor is a girl less than two years old who had a stem cell transplant for combined immunodeficiency, so the T cells may come from the graft donor. The chain joins TRBV29-1 to TRBJ2-1, with the D gene uncertain. The CDR3 region has the sequence CSILSYNEQFF. The bases read TGCAGCATCCTTTCATACAATGAGCAGTTCTTC.